The entry below describes one T cell receptor beta chain. The antigen is not known. The data belong to a study of cytomegalovirus exposure and HLA in healthy donors. Study results and limitations: Researchers counted around 150 TCR beta chains as cytomegalovirus-associated. CMV antigen specificity of a few CMV-associated chains was confirmed in vitro.

Profiling relied on immunoSEQ multiplex PCR, and the TCRdb table lists in-frame clones only, not all of them. Counted here are around 52,000 clones, approximately 93% occurring once; the ten biggest clones make up about 6%. Germline V gene sequence: CDR1 SGHRS, CDR2 YFSETQ. CDR3 length: 16 amino acids. J lost 0 bases, V lost 1 base, and 5 bases had no gene match. V usage is TRBV5-1 and J usage is TRBJ2-3; 7 bases are a match to TRBD2. The sample consisted of PBMCs. The TCR was taken from a woman younger than 35 in good health and CMV-seronegative. In nucleotides, the CDR3 is TGCGCCAGCAGCTTGATCCAGCGGGGAAGCACAGATACGCAGTATTTT. Translated: CASSLIQRGSTDTQYF.